These 3 T cell receptor beta chains originate from one sample sequenced in a study of response to subunit inactivated influenza vaccine (dated by TCRdb to the late 2010s). The library was built by means of RT-PCR. Sequenced using an Illumina HiSeq 2500. TCRdb trimmed public reads at Q25 via fastp, called clones via MiXCR and kept in-frame beta chains. Merged by CDR3 protein, the rows form single entries marked with the most common genes and DNA. The sample records over 400,000 distinct CDR3 sequences, 10% to 15% of which are singletons. The ten largest clones take up roughly 13% of the sample. The time point label, read with the paper, signifies: 45 days after influenza vaccine administration. The source material was PBMCs from blood, sampled 35 to 45 days after vaccination. These receptors were taken from a man over 45 who received an inactivated influenza vaccine. Donor details come from another sample of the same person, matched by shared clones.

The rearrangement links TRBV7-2 to TRBJ2-5, with 8 bases aligning to TRBD1. Germline V CDR1 and CDR2: SGHTA, FQGNSA. CDR3 size: 15 residues. The junction had 7 bases not matched to a gene; V was cut back by 2 bases and J by 5 bases. In nucleotides, the CDR3 is TGTGCCAGCAGCTTATGGGCAGGGGGCCGGGAGACCCAGTACTTC. Translating it yields CASSLWAGGRETQYF.

This clonotype occurred many times. The V and J genes are TRBV20-1 and TRBJ1-2; D uncertain. CDR1 is DFQATT, CDR2 SNEGSKA, per germline (reference sequence). This CDR3 is built from 13 residues. V shed 6 bases and J shed 4 bases, with 15 bases lying between them. The CDR3 DNA is TGCAGTGCCCCCTCGCAGGATTTCTATGGCTACACCTTC. This sequence encodes CSAPSQDFYGYTF.

This clonotype has only a few counts. J is TRBJ1-4 and V is TRBV21-1. TRBV21-1 is labeled a pseudogene. The CDR3 has 8 amino acids. CDR3 residues: CASSTMFF. The CDR3 DNA reads TGTGCCAGCAGCACAATGTTTTTT.